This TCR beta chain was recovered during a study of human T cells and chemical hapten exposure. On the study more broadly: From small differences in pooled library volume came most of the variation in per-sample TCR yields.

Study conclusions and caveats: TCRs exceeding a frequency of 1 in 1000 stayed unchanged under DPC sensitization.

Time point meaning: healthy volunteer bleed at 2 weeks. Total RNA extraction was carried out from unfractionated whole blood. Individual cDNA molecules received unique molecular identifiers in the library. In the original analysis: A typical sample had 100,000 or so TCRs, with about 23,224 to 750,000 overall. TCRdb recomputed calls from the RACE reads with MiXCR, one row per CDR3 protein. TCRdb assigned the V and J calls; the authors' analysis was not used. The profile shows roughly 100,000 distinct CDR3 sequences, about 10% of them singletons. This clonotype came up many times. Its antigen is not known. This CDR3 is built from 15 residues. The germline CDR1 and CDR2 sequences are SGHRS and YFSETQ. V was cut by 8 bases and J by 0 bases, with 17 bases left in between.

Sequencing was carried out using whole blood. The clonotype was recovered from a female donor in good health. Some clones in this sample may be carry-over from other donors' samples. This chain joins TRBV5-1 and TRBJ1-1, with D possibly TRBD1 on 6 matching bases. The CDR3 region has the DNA TGCGCCAGAAATAGCACCACAGGGATGAACACTGAAGCTTTCTTT. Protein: CARNSTTGMNTEAFF.